This T cell receptor (beta chain) was obtained from a study of T cells in Graves' hyperthyroidism and ophthalmopathy. It was considered stable Graves' hyperthyroidism when ophthalmopathy did not progress within 18 months. The hyperthyroidism patients had all been newly diagnosed, and their disease duration was under 2 months. Their ages ranged from 18 to 65 years. Fresh peripheral blood, 9.5 to 10 ml of it, supplied the PBMCs. TCR beta CDR3 region amplification was performed from RNA transcripts. A first-round RT-PCR of the TCR CDR3 used the HTBI primer set. A single record per CDR3 protein comes from TCRdb applying MiXCR to the multiplex PCR reads. Here the sample spans 300,000 to 400,000 distinct CDR3 sequences, 15% to 20% being singletons. The TCR sequence derives from a woman in her fifties or sixties with Graves' hyperthyroidism. Sequencing used blood.

The CDR3: CASSGTGTAITNEQFF. The DNA of the CDR3 is TGCGCCAGCAGCGGAACCGGGACAGCCATAACCAATGAGCAGTTCTTC. The rearrangement uses TRBV5-1 and TRBJ2-1; 7 bases are a match to TRBD1. The CDR3 is made up of 16 amino acids. V shed 4 bases and J 6 bases; nucleotides not matched to a gene: 13. CDR1 is SGHRS and CDR2 is YFSETQ in the germline V gene.